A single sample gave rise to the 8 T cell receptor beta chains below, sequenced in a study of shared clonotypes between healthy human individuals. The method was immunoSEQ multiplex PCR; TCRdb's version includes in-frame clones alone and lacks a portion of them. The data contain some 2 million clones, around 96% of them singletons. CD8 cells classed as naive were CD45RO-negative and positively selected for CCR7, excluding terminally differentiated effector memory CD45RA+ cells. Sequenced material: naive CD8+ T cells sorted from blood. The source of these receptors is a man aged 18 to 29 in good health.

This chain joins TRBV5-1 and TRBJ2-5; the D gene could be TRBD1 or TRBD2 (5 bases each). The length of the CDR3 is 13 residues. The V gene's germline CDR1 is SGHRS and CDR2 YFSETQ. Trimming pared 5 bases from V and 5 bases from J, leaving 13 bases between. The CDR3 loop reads CASRLEGMETQYF. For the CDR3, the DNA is TGCGCCAGCAGACTCGAGGGGATGGAGACCCAGTACTTC.

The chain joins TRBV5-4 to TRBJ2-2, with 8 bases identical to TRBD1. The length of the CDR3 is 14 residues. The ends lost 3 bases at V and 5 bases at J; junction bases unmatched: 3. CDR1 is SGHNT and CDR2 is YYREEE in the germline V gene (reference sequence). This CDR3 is CASSSTGVTGELFF. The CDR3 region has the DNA TGTGCCAGCAGCTCGACAGGGGTGACCGGGGAGCTGTTTTTT.

CDR3 region: CASRTWGGRLVGYTF. The CDR3 nucleotides read TGTGCCAGCAGGACCTGGGGCGGGCGGTTAGTAGGCTACACCTTC. The chain couples TRBV28 to TRBJ1-2; the D gene is possibly TRBD1 (5 bases). The CDR3 contains 15 residues. V shed 6 bases and J shed 8 bases, with 22 bases lying between them. Germline V CDR1 and CDR2: MDHEN, SYDVKM.

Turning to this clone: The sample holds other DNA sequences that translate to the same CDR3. CDR3 amino acids: CASSHGGNEQFF. CDR3 bases: TGTGCCAGCAGCCACGGGGGAAATGAGCAGTTCTTC. The chain has TRBV7-9 and TRBJ2-1, with D perhaps matching TRBD2 (6 bases). The CDR3 has 12 residues. Germline assignment: CDR1 SEHNR and CDR2 FQNEAQ (reference sequence). V gave up 5 bases and J gave up 7 bases, with 9 bases separating them.

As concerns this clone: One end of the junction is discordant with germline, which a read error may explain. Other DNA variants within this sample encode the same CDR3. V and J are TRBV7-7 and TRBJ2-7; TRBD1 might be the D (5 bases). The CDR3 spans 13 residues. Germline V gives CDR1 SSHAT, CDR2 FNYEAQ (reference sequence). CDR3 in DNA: TGTGCTAGCAGCTTCAGGGTCGGATACGAGCAGTACTTC. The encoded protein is CASSFRVGYEQYF.

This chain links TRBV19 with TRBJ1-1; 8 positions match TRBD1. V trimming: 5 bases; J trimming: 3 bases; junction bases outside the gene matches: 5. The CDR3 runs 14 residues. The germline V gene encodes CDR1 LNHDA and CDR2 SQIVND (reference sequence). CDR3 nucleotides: TGTGCCAGTAGTGTCAGGGGGCGCGACACTGAAGCTTTCTTT. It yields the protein CASSVRGRDTEAFF. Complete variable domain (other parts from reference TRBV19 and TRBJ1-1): DGGITQSPKYLFRKEGQNVTLSCEQNLNHDAMYWYRQDPGQGLRLIYYSQIVNDFQKGDIAEGYSVSREKKESFPLTVTSAQKNPTAFYLCASSVRGRDTEAFFGQGTRLTVV.

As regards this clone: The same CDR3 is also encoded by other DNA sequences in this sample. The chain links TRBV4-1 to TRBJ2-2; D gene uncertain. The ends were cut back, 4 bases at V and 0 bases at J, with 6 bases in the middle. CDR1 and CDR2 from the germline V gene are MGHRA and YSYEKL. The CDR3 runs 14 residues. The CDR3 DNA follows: TGCGCCAGCAGCCCGTTCGCGAACACCGGGGAGCTGTTTTTT. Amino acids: CASSPFANTGELFF.

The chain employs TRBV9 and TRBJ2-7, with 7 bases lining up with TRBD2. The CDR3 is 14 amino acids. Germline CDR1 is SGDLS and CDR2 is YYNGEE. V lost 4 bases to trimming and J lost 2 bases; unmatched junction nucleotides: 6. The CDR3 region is CASSYGGGAYEQYF. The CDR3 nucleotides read TGTGCCAGCAGCTACGGGGGAGGGGCCTACGAGCAGTACTTC. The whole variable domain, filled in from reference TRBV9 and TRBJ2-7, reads DSGVTQTPKHLITATGQRVTLRCSPRSGDLSVYWYQQSLDQGLQFLIQYYNGEERAKGNILERFSAQQFPDLHSELNLSSLELGDSALYFCASSYGGGAYEQYFGPGTRLTVT.